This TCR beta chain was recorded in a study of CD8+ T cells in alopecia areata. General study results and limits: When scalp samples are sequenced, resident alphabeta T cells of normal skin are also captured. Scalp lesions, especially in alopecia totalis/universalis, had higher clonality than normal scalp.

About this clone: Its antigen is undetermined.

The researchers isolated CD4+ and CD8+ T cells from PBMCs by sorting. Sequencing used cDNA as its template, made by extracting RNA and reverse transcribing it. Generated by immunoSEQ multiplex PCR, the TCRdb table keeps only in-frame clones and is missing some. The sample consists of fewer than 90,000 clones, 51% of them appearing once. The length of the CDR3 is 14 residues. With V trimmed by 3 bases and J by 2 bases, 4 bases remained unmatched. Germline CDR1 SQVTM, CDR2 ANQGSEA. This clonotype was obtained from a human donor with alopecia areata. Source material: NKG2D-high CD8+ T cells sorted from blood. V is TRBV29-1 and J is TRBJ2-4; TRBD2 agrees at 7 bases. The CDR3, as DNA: TGCAGCGTTGAGGGGGGGACGACCAAAAACATTCAGTACTTC. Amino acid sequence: CSVEGGTTKNIQYF.